This entry concerns a single T cell receptor beta chain. Antigen specificity is unknown. The data were taken from a study of shared clonotypes between healthy human individuals. Regarding the study as a whole: Compared with memory subsets, naive subsets generally had larger estimated richness.

The CDR3 is 16 residues long. The V gene end was trimmed by 6 bases and the J gene end by 1 base; junction bases not matched to a gene: 6. Germline lookup yields CDR1 WNHNN and CDR2 SYGVQD (reference sequence). Sequenced by immunoSEQ multiplex PCR; TCRdb stores in-frame clones only, minus some. The sample includes some 2.4 million clones, over 85% of them seen just once. The sample comprised naive CD4+ T cells from PBMCs. The subset denotes: CD45RA+ positively selected. The chain has TRBV10-1 and TRBJ2-5; TRBD1 matches at 12 bases. This TCR derives from a man aged 18-30 years in good health. Some clones in this sample may be carry-over from other donors' samples. CDR3 bases: TGCGCCAGCAGCGACAGGGACAGGGGGCCCCAAGAGACCCAGTACTTC. It translates to CASSDRDRGPQETQYF.